This T cell receptor beta chain was documented in a study of T-cell reconstitution after alpha-beta-depleted transplantation in children. This clonotype was picked up many times. Preparing the TCRbeta library involved the use of unique molecular identifiers. One entry per CDR3 protein, called by TCRdb with MiXCR from the PCR reads. The repertoire includes around 250,000 distinct CDR3 sequences, around 8% of them detected once, and roughly 5.8% sits in the top ten. Germline values: CDR1 MGHDK, CDR2 SYGVNS. This CDR3 contains 13 residues. The V segment lost 4 bases and the J segment 6 bases; nucleotides outside the gene matches: 0.

The sample consisted of PBMCs, mostly from graft donor cells, taken 180 days after TCRalphabeta/CD19-depleted stem cell transplant. The origin of this receptor is a male patient younger than 18 who had a stem cell transplant for acute lymphoblastic leukemia, so the T cells may come from the graft donor. The V gene is TRBV25-1, the J gene TRBJ2-4; 10 bases are shared with TRBD1. CDR3 sequence: CASSGQGANIQYF. The CDR3 DNA reads TGTGCCAGCAGTGGACAGGGGGCAAACATTCAGTACTTC.